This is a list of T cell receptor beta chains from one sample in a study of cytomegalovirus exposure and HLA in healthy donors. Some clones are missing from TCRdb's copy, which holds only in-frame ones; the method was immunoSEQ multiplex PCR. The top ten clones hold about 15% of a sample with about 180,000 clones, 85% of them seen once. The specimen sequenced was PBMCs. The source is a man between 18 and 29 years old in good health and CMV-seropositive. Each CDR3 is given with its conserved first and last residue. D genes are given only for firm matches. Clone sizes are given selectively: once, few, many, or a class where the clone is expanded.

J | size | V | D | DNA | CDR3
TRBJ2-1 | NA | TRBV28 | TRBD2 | TGTGCCAGCAGTTCCTCGACTAGCGGGAGGATTCTTGCTGAGCAGTTCTTC | CASSSSTSGRILAEQFF
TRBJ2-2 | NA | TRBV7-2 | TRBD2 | TGTGCCAGCAGCTCGGAGGGACTAGCGGGTCACACCGGGGAGCTGTTTTTT | CASSSEGLAGHTGELFF
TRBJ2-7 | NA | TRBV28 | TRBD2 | TGTGCCAGCAGTTTCTTAGGGGTAGCGGGAGGTTCCTACGAGCAGTACTTC | CASSFLGVAGGSYEQYF
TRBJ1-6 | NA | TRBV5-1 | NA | TGCGCCAGCGCCTATGGGGGCGAGTCACCCCTCCACTTT | CASAYGGESPLHF
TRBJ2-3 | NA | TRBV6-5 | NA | TGTGCCAGCTCCCGCGGGTCTAGCACAGATACGCAGTATTTT | CASSRGSSTDTQYF
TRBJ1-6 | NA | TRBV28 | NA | TGTGCCAGCAGTTTATTGGACAAGGGCTCCTATAATTCACCCCTCCACTTT | CASSLLDKGSYNSPLHF
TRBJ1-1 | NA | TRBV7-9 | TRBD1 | TGTGCCAGCAGCCCCATAGGTGGTCGACAGGGGAACACTGAAGCTTTCTTT | CASSPIGGRQGNTEAFF
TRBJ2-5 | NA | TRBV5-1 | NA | TGCGCCAGCAGCTTGGATGGGGCTCAAGAGACCCAGTACTTC | CASSLDGAQETQYF
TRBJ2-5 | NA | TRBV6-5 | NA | TGTGCCAGCAGTTACTCGATGGCCCAAGAGACCCAGTACTTC | CASSYSMAQETQYF
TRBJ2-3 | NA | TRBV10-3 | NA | TGTGCCACCTTAGCGCCACAGACAGATACGCAGTATTTT | CATLAPQTDTQYF
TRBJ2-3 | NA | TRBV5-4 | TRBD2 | TGTGCCAGCAGCTTGGCTCTAGCGGGAGGGGTTACAGATACGCAGTATTTT | CASSLALAGGVTDTQYF
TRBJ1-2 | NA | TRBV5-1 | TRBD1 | TGCGCCAGCAGCCTCACAGGGGCTCGTCTCGGTGGCTACACCTTC | CASSLTGARLGGYTF
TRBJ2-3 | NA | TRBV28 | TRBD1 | TGTGCCAGCGCGTCCCAGGGGGCTCTGTTTAGCACAGATACGCAGTATTTT | CASASQGALFSTDTQYF
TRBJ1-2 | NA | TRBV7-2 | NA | TGTGCCAGCAGCGGACACGCGACTAACTATGGCTACACCTTC | CASSGHATNYGYTF
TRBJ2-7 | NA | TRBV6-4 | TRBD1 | TGTGCCAGCAGTGACTCGTTACTTGACAGGGCACCCTCCTACGAGCAGTACTTC | CASSDSLLDRAPSYEQYF
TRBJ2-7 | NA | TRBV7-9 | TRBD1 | TGTGCCAGCAGCTTAGGGCAGGGGGCCTACGAGCAGTACTTC | CASSLGQGAYEQYF
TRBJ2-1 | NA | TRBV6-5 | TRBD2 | TGTGCCAGCAGTTACGGGACTAGTACGGGTGAGCAGTTCTTC | CASSYGTSTGEQFF
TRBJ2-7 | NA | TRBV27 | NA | TGTGCCAGCAGTTTAGCGGTTCGATCCTACGAGCAGTACTTC | CASSLAVRSYEQYF
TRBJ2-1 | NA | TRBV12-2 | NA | TGTGCAAGTCGCTTTGAGAAGGGCGGGGAACCTTACAATGAGCAGTTCTTC | CASRFEKGGEPYNEQFF
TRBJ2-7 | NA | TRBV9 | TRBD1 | TGTGCCAGCAGCTCAGGGACAGCCTACGAGCAGTACTTC | CASSSGTAYEQYF
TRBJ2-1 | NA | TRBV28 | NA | TGTGCCAGCAGTCCTTTTACGGGATTGGTAGACAATGAGCAGTTCTTC | CASSPFTGLVDNEQFF
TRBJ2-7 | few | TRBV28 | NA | TGTGCCAGCAGGAGCGACAGATACGGCTACGAGCAGTACTTC | CASRSDRYGYEQYF
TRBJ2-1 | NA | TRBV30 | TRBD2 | TGTGCCTGGAGTGAAACCAATACGCTAGGACTAGCGGGATATTACAATGAGCAGTTCTTC | CAWSETNTLGLAGYYNEQFF
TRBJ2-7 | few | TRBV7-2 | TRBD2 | TGTGCCAGCAGCACTTATCTAGCGGTCGAGCAGTACTTC | CASSTYLAVEQYF